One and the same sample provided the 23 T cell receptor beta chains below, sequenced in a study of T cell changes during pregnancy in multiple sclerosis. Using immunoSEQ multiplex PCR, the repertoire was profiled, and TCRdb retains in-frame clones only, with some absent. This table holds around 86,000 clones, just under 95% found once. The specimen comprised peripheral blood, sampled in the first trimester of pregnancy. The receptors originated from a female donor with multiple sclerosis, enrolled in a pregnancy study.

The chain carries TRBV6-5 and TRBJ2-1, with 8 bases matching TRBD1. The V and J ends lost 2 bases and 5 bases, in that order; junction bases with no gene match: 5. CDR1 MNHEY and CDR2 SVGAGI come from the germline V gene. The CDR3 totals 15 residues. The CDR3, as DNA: TGTGCCAGCAGTTACAGGGCAGGGGGCAACAATGAGCAGTTCTTC. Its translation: CASSYRAGGNNEQFF.

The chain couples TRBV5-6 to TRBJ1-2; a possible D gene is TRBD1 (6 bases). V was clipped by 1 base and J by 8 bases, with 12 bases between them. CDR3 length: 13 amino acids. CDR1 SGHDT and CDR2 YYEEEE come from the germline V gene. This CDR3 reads CASSLNLGAGYTF. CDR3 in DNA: TGTGCCAGCAGCTTGAATCTGGGGGCGGGCTACACCTTC.

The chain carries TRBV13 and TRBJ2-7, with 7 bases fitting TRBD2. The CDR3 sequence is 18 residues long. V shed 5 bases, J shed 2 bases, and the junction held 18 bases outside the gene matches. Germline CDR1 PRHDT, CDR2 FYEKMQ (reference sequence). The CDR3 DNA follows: TGTGCCAGCAGCCCGAGGGGACCTTGGGGCGGGAGTCCCTACGAGCAGTACTTC. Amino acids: CASSPRGPWGGSPYEQYF.

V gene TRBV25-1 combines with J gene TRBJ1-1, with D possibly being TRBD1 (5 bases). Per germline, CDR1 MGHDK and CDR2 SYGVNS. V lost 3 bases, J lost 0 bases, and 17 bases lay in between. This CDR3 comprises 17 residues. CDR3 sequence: CASSDQPRGFMNTEAFF. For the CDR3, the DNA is TGTGCCAGCAGTGATCAACCAAGGGGCTTCATGAACACTGAAGCTTTCTTT.

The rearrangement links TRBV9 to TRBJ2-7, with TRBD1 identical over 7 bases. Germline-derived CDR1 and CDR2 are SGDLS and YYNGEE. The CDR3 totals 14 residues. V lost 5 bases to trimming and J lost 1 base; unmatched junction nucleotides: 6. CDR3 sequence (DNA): TGTGCCAGCAGTCCACAACAGGGGTCCTACGAGCAGTACTTC. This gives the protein CASSPQQGSYEQYF.

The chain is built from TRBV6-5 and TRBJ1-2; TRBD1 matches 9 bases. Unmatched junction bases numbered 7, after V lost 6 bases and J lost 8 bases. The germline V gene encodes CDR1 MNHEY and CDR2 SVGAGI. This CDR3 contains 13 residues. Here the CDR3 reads CASRAGTGYGYTF. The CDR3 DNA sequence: TGTGCCAGCAGAGCCGGGACAGGGTACGGCTACACCTTC.

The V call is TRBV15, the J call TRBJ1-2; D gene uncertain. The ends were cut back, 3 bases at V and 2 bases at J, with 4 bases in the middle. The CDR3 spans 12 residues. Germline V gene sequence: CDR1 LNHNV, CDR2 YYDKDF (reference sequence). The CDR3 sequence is CATSRQNYGYTF. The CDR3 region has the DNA TGTGCCACCAGCAGGCAGAACTATGGCTACACCTTC.

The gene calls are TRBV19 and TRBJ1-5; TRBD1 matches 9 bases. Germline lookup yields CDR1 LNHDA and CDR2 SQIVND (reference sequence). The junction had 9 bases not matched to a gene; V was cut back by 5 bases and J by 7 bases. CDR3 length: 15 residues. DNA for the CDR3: TGTGCCAGTAGTCATCCCGGGACAGGGCGGCAGCCCCAGCATTTT. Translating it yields CASSHPGTGRQPQHF. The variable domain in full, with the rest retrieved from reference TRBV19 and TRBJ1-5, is DGGITQSPKYLFRKEGQNVTLSCEQNLNHDAMYWYRQDPGQGLRLIYYSQIVNDFQKGDIAEGYSVSREKKESFPLTVTSAQKNPTAFYLCASSHPGTGRQPQHFGDGTRLSIL.

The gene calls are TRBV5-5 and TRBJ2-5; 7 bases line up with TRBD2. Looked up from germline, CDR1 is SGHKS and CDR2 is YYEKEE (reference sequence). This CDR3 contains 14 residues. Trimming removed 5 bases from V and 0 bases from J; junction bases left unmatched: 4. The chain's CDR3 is CASSTRGDQETQYF. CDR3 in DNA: TGTGCCAGCAGTACTCGGGGGGACCAAGAGACCCAGTACTTC.

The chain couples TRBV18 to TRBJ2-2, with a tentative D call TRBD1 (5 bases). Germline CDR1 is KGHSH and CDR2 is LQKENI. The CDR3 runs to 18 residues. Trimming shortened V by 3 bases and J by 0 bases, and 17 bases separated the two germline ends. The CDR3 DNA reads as TGTGCCAGCTCACCGACCAGGGTTAGGGGCTCGAACACCGGGGAGCTGTTTTTT. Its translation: CASSPTRVRGSNTGELFF.

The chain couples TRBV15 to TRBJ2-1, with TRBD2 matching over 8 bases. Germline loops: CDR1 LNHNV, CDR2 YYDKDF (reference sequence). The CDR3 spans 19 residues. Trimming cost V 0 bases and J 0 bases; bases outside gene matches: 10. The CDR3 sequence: CATSREEGLGTSSYNEQFF. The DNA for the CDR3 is TGTGCCACCAGCAGAGAGGAAGGGTTGGGGACTAGCTCCTACAATGAGCAGTTCTTC.

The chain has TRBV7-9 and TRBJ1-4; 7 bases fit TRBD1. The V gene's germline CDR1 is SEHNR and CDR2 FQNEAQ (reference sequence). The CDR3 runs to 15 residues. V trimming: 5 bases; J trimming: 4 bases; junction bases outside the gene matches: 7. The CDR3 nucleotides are TGTGCCAGCAGCGCATACCGGGACAGTAATGAAAAACTGTTTTTT. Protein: CASSAYRDSNEKLFF.

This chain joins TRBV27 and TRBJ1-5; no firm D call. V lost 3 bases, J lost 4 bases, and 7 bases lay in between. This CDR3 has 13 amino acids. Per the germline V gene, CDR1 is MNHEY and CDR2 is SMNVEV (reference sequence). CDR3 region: CASSFLENQPQHF. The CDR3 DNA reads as TGTGCCAGCAGTTTTCTAGAGAATCAGCCCCAGCATTTT.

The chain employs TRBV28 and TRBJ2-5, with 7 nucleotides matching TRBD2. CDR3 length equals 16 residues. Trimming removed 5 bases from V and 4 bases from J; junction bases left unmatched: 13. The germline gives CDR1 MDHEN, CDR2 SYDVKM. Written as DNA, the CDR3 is TGTGCCAGCAGTCCCCCAGGGAGGGGAGGAACAGAGACCCAGTACTTC. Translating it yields CASSPPGRGGTETQYF.

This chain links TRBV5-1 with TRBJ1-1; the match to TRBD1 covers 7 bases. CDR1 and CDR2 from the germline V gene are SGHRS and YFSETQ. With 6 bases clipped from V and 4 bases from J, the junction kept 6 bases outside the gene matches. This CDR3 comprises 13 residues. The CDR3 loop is CASNRGDSTEAFF. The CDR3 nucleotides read TGCGCCAGCAACAGGGGCGATAGCACTGAAGCTTTCTTT. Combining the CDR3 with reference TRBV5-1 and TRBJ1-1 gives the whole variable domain KAGVTQTPRYLIKTRGQQVTLSCSPISGHRSVSWYQQTPGQGLQFLFEYFSETQRNKGNFPGRFSGRQFSNSRSEMNVSTLELGDSALYLCASNRGDSTEAFFGQGTRLTVV.

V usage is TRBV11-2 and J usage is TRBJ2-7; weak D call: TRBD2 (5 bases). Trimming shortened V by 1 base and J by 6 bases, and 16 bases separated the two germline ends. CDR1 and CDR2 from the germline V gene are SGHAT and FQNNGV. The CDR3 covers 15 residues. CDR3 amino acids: CASSLASGLMGEQYF. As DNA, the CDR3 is TGTGCCAGCAGCTTAGCTTCCGGACTGATGGGCGAGCAGTACTTC.

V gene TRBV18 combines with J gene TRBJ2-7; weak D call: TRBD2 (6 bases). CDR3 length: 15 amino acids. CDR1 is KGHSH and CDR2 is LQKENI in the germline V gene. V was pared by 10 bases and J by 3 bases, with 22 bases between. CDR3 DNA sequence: TGTGCCACCGGGGAGGACGCTGTAGCTGGCTACGAGCAGTACTTC. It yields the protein CATGEDAVAGYEQYF.

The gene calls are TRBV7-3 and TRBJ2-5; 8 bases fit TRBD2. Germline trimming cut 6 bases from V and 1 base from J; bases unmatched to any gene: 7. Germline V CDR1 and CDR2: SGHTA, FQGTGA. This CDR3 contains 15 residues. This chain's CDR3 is CASSPTSGPQETQYF. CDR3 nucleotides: TGTGCCAGCAGTCCAACTAGCGGACCCCAAGAGACCCAGTACTTC.

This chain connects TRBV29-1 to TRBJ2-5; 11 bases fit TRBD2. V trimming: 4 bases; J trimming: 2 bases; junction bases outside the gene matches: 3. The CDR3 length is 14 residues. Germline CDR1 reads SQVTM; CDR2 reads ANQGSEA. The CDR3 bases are TGCAGCGTTGGAAGACTAGCGGGGCAAGAGACCCAGTACTTC. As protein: CSVGRLAGQETQYF.

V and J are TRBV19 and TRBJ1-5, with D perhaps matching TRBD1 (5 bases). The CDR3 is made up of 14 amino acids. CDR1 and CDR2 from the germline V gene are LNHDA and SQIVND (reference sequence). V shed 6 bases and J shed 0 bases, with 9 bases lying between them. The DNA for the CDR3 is TGTGCCAGTAGGTGGGGGGATAGCAATCAGCCCCAGCATTTT. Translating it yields CASRWGDSNQPQHF.

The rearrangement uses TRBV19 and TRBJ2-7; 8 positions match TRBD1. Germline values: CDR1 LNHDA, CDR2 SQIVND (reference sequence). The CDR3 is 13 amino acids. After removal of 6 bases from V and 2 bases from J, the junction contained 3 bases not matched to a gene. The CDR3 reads CASSTTGAYEQYF. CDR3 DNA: TGTGCCAGTAGCACGACAGGGGCCTACGAGCAGTACTTC. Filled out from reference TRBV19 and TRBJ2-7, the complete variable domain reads DGGITQSPKYLFRKEGQNVTLSCEQNLNHDAMYWYRQDPGQGLRLIYYSQIVNDFQKGDIAEGYSVSREKKESFPLTVTSAQKNPTAFYLCASSTTGAYEQYFGPGTRLTVT.

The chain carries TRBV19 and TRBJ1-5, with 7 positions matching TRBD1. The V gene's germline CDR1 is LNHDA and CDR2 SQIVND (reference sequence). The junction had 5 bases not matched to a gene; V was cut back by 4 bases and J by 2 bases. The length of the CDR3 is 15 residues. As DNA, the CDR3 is TGTGCCAGTAGTACACAGGGGTCTGGCAATCAGCCCCAGCATTTT. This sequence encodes CASSTQGSGNQPQHF.

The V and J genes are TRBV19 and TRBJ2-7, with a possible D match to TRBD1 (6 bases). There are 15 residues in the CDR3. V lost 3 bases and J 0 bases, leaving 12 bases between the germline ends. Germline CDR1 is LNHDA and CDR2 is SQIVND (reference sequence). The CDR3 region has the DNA TGTGCCAGTAGTATTCAGGGGCGCAGCTCCTACGAGCAGTACTTC. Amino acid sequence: CASSIQGRSSYEQYF.